What follows are 31 T cell receptor beta chains derived from one specimen sequenced in a study of radiotherapy plus CTLA-4 blockade in lung cancer (dated by TCRdb to 2016 to 2019). To prepare the library, the immunoSEQ multiplex PCR assay was applied. What TCRdb holds here is the immuneACCESS table cut down to in-frame rearrangements. Part of the clones is not present; checked against another copy, under half of the missing clones reflect an unresolved V gene, and the others are unexplained. The sample table records tens of thousands of clones; about 79% of these occur just once. The ten largest clones add up to around 4% of the sample. Sequenced here: peripheral blood, sampled from a patient treated with radiotherapy plus ipilimumab. The receptors originated from a human donor with non-small cell lung cancer who had a partial response to radiotherapy plus ipilimumab. Some clones in this sample may be carry-over from other donors' samples.

This clone turned up a few times. This chain connects TRBV2 to TRBJ2-4; 8 positions match TRBD1. Germline V gene data show CDR1 as SNHLY and CDR2 as FYNNEI. The CDR3 loop spans 16 amino acids. The junction had 9 bases not matched to a gene; V was cut back by 6 bases and J by 2 bases. The CDR3 nucleotides read TGTGCCAGCAGAGTAGACAGGGGTGGAACCAAAAACATTCAGTACTTC. Translation gives CASRVDRGGTKNIQYF.

J is TRBJ2-7 and V is TRBV18, with a weak D call TRBD2 (6 bases). V dropped 6 bases and J dropped 0 bases, with 15 bases sitting between them. The CDR3 totals 15 residues. In germline, CDR1 is KGHSH, CDR2 LQKENI. CDR3 residues: CASSRGTGDSYEQYF. CDR3 nucleotides: TGTGCCAGCTCCCGGGGGACGGGGGACTCCTACGAGCAGTACTTC.

This sequence joins TRBV5-1 and TRBJ1-1; tentatively, D is TRBD1 (6 bases). The germline V gene encodes CDR1 SGHRS and CDR2 YFSETQ. V lost 6 bases, J lost 5 bases, and 17 bases lay in between. The CDR3 contains 14 residues. CDR3 sequence (DNA): TGCGCCAGCACTTACTCCTCAGGGGAAACTGAAGCTTTCTTT. Protein product: CASTYSSGETEAFF.

CDR3 region: CASSLSGGNSGANVLTF. In DNA form, the CDR3 reads TGTGCCAGCAGCTTAAGCGGGGGGAACTCTGGGGCCAACGTCCTGACTTTC. The rearrangement uses TRBV7-3 and TRBJ2-6; 8 positions match TRBD2. Looked up from germline, CDR1 is SGHTA and CDR2 is FQGTGA. With V trimmed by 1 base and J by 0 bases, 2 bases remained unmatched. The CDR3 is 17 amino acids.

This clone showed up just once. This chain links TRBV5-5 with TRBJ1-5; 11 nucleotides line up with TRBD1. V lost 4 bases, J lost 2 bases, and 5 bases stayed unmatched. CDR1 and CDR2 from the germline V gene are SGHKS and YYEKEE (reference sequence). This CDR3 is 16 amino acids long. The DNA of the CDR3 is TGTGCCAGCAGCCAAACGGGACAGGGGGGCAATCAGCCCCAGCATTTT. Translating gives CASSQTGQGGNQPQHF.

V is TRBV7-2 and J is TRBJ2-3; possible D gene TRBD2, 6 bases. Germline V lookup: CDR1 SGHTA, CDR2 FQGNSA. Trimming removed 1 base at V and 6 bases at J, with 11 bases between. CDR3 size: 14 residues. CDR3 region: CASSLEGRWDTQYF. Written as DNA, the CDR3 is TGTGCCAGCAGCTTAGAGGGGAGGTGGGATACGCAGTATTTT.

This chain links TRBV6-5 with TRBJ2-7, with D tentatively TRBD1 (6 bases). Trimming took 4 bases from V and 0 from J, leaving 16 bases between them. Germline CDR1 reads MNHEY; CDR2 reads SVGAGI. The CDR3 totals 16 residues. This CDR3 reads CASSSSYRAASYEQYF. The CDR3 region has the DNA TGTGCCAGCAGTTCTAGCTACAGGGCAGCCTCCTACGAGCAGTACTTC.

The J gene is TRBJ1-1, the V gene TRBV28, with a weak D call TRBD1 (6 bases). From germline, CDR1 is MDHEN and CDR2 SYDVKM. Trimming removed 5 bases from V and 5 bases from J, with 18 bases in between. This CDR3 has 15 residues. The CDR3, as DNA: TGTGCCAGCAGTCCCAGCGTAGGGGGTGGGACTGAAGCTTTCTTT. This gives the protein CASSPSVGGGTEAFF.

The chain employs TRBV30 and TRBJ2-1; D is perhaps TRBD2 (7 bases). Per the germline V gene, CDR1 is GTSNPN and CDR2 is SVGIG (reference sequence). This CDR3 has 13 residues. Between the trimmed V and J ends, which lost 2 bases and 6 bases, there was a span of 11 bases. In DNA form, the CDR3 reads TGTGCCTGGAGTCGGGGGGCTAGCAATGAGCAGTTCTTC. This codes for CAWSRGASNEQFF.

In DNA, the CDR3 is TGTGCCAGCAGTGACCTCAGACAACAGGGAATCCCCTACGAGCAGTACTTC. It is translated as CASSDLRQQGIPYEQYF. This chain connects TRBV6-1 to TRBJ2-7; D possibly corresponds to TRBD1 (6 bases). The CDR3 length is 17 residues. CDR1 is MNHNS, CDR2 SASEGT, per germline. V was clipped by 3 bases and J by 2 bases, with 20 bases between them.

This chain joins TRBV18 and TRBJ1-5, with 8 bases identical to TRBD1. Germline assignment: CDR1 KGHSH and CDR2 LQKENI. V was pared by 8 bases and J by 5 bases, with 8 bases of the junction left unmatched. The CDR3 covers 14 residues. CDR3 in DNA: TGTGCCAGCCGAATGACAGGGGAGGATCAGCCCCAGCATTTT. This codes for CASRMTGEDQPQHF.

The chain joins TRBV4-1 to TRBJ2-4; no clear D. Germline values: CDR1 MGHRA, CDR2 YSYEKL. V lost 0 bases and J 8 bases, leaving 17 bases between the germline ends. This CDR3 is built from 16 residues. For the CDR3, the DNA is TGCGCCAGCAGCCAAGAAGGTTTGGTCGCTCGGGACATTCAGTACTTC. Translation: CASSQEGLVARDIQYF.

V and J are TRBV9 and TRBJ2-3; 7 nucleotides line up with TRBD1. J lost 2 bases, V lost 2 bases, and 8 bases had no gene match. The CDR3 totals 16 residues. Germline V gene lookup returns CDR1 SGDLS and CDR2 YYNGEE. The DNA for the CDR3 is TGTGCCAGCAGCGTTTTCAGGGACAGCCCCACAGATACGCAGTATTTT. Translating gives CASSVFRDSPTDTQYF.

This chain uses TRBV9 with TRBJ2-2; the match to TRBD2 covers 8 bases. Germline V CDR1 and CDR2: SGDLS, YYNGEE. Trimming took 6 bases from V and 5 from J; bases not matched to a gene: 9. The CDR3 is 15 amino acids. For the CDR3, the DNA is TGTGCCAGCACTCTGGCGGGAGGTGGGACCGGGGAGCTGTTTTTT. It specifies CASTLAGGGTGELFF.

The chain uses TRBV19 and TRBJ2-1; TRBD2 aligns across 9 bases. The CDR3 spans 15 residues. J was trimmed by 10 bases and V by 5 bases; bases with no gene match: 12. Germline V gives CDR1 LNHDA, CDR2 SQIVND (reference sequence). CDR3 nucleotide sequence: TGTGCCAGTAGTCACCCGGGCGCGGGAGGGGCCGAGCAGTTCTTC. Translation: CASSHPGAGGAEQFF.

The CDR3: CASSLEGGLNSPLHF. The CDR3 DNA reads TGTGCCAGCAGCTTAGAGGGGGGGCTTAATTCACCCCTCCACTTT. V gene TRBV11-3 combines with J gene TRBJ1-6; D might be TRBD1 (6 bases). The CDR3 spans 15 residues. Trimming pared 0 bases from V and 6 bases from J, leaving 9 bases between. Germline V gene sequence: CDR1 SGHNT, CDR2 YENEEA.

The chain has TRBV5-1 and TRBJ2-1; TRBD2 matches at 12 bases. The germline V gene encodes CDR1 SGHRS and CDR2 YFSETQ. The J segment lost 8 bases and the V segment lost 4 bases, leaving 10 bases of the junction unmatched. The CDR3 is 16 residues long. The CDR3 loop is CASSPRTSGVYYEQFF. CDR3 nucleotide sequence: TGCGCCAGCAGCCCACGGACTAGCGGGGTCTATTATGAGCAGTTCTTC.

The rearrangement uses TRBV9 and TRBJ1-3; 7 bases align to TRBD1. This CDR3 comprises 16 residues. From germline, CDR1 is SGDLS and CDR2 YYNGEE. V shed 4 bases, J shed 0 bases, and the junction held 7 bases outside the gene matches. The CDR3 is CASSIQQGNSGNTIYF. The CDR3 DNA reads as TGTGCCAGCAGCATCCAACAGGGGAACTCTGGAAACACCATATATTTT.

The J gene is TRBJ1-5, the V gene TRBV19; TRBD1 matches at 11 bases. Germline V gene sequence: CDR1 LNHDA, CDR2 SQIVND (reference sequence). The CDR3 extends over 16 amino acids. V gave up 2 bases and J gave up 7 bases; unmatched junction bases: 7. The DNA of the CDR3 is TGTGCCAGTAGTATAAGGAGGACAGGGGGCGGGCAGCCCCAGCATTTT. This gives the protein CASSIRRTGGGQPQHF.

The chain couples TRBV4-2 to TRBJ2-5; TRBD1 matches 12 bases. Gene TRBJ2-7 matches the end of the DNA better, so the J call may be wrong. The CDR3 length is 16 residues. Germline values: CDR1 LGHNA, CDR2 YNFKEQ. CDR3 nucleotides: TGTGCCAGCAGCCAAGGTTGGGGACAGGGGGCCAACGAGCAGTACTTC. It translates to CASSQGWGQGANEQYF.

This chain connects TRBV6-1 to TRBJ2-7, with 7 bases identical to TRBD1. The germline gives CDR1 MNHNS, CDR2 SASEGT. With 5 bases clipped from V and 6 bases from J, the junction kept 13 bases outside the gene matches. CDR3 size: 15 residues. The CDR3 loop is CASSLQKHRGSEQYF. CDR3 sequence (DNA): TGTGCCAGCAGTCTCCAAAAACACAGGGGCTCCGAGCAGTACTTC.

The CDR3 bases are TGCGCCAGCAGCCAGTATGATGGAGCCGGGGAGCTGTTTTTT. Translating it yields CASSQYDGAGELFF. The genes are TRBV4-3 and TRBJ2-2, with no clear D. The V and J ends lost 3 bases and 6 bases respectively, with 11 bases between them. The length of the CDR3 is 14 residues. CDR1 and CDR2 from the germline V gene are LGHNA and YSLEER.

The chain carries TRBV28 and TRBJ2-7; D unclear. The CDR3 has 14 amino acids. The ends were cut back, 7 bases at V and 0 bases at J, with 13 bases in the middle. Looked up from germline, CDR1 is MDHEN and CDR2 is SYDVKM. Here the CDR3 DNA reads TGTGCCAGCACCCCCCGCGGCCTCTCCTACGAGCAGTACTTC. It codes for CASTPRGLSYEQYF.

This rearrangement joins TRBV19 to TRBJ2-7, with 12 bases fitting TRBD1. This CDR3 is 14 amino acids long. After removal of 6 bases from V and 7 bases from J, the junction contained 7 bases not matched to a gene. CDR1 LNHDA and CDR2 SQIVND come from the germline V gene (reference sequence). This CDR3 reads CASSPGQGAIEQYF. The CDR3 DNA follows: TGTGCCAGTAGCCCGGGACAGGGGGCGATAGAGCAGTACTTC.

The V gene is TRBV30, the J gene TRBJ1-1; weak D call: TRBD1 (6 bases). CDR3 length equals 13 residues. With 0 bases removed from V and 3 bases from J, the gap between germline ends came to 8 bases. Germline CDR1 is GTSNPN and CDR2 is SVGIG (reference sequence). The CDR3 region has the DNA TGTGCCTGGAGTGTACAGGGCTACACTGAAGCTTTCTTT. Translation: CAWSVQGYTEAFF. The full variable domain, completed using reference TRBV30 and TRBJ1-1, is SQTIHQWPATLVQPVGSPLSLECTVEGTSNPNLYWYRQAAGRGLQLLFYSVGIGQISSEVPQNLSASRPQDRQFILSSKKLLLSDSGFYLCAWSVQGYTEAFFGQGTRLTVV.

The genes are TRBV29-1 and TRBJ2-7; tentative D call: TRBD2 (5 bases). V was shortened by 2 bases and J by 9 bases, with 20 bases between the two germline ends. This CDR3 spans 14 amino acids. Looked up from germline, CDR1 is SQVTM and CDR2 is ANQGSEA. CDR3 sequence reads: CSVERAGSPWGQYF. CDR3 nucleotide sequence: TGCAGCGTTGAAAGGGCGGGCAGTCCCTGGGGGCAGTACTTC.

The chain couples TRBV10-3 to TRBJ2-7; 9 bases are shared with TRBD2. Trimming removed 11 bases from V and 5 bases from J; junction bases left unmatched: 10. CDR3 length: 13 residues. In germline, CDR1 is ENHRY, CDR2 SYGVKD. The CDR3, as DNA: TGTGCCGGCCGAGCGGGAGGTCTGGACGAGCAGTACTTC. The encoded protein is CAGRAGGLDEQYF.

This clone has more than one count but fewer than ten. The chain couples TRBV7-2 to TRBJ2-3; perhaps TRBD2 as D (5 bases). Germline V gives CDR1 SGHTA, CDR2 FQGNSA. This CDR3 is 14 amino acids long. Trimming removed 5 bases at V and 6 bases at J, with 15 bases between. CDR3 nucleotide sequence: TGTGCCAGCAGCGCAACCGGGCGGGTCGATACGCAGTATTTT. Amino acids: CASSATGRVDTQYF.

This rearrangement joins TRBV6-1 to TRBJ1-5; 7 bases match TRBD1. The CDR3 is 14 amino acids. Per germline, CDR1 MNHNS and CDR2 SASEGT. The ends lost 5 bases at V and 7 bases at J; junction bases unmatched: 8. CDR3 in amino acids: CASSLRQGNQPQHF. In nucleotides, the CDR3 is TGTGCCAGCAGTCTACGACAGGGAAACCAGCCCCAGCATTTT.

CDR3 loop: CATSRGGGAYNEQFF. As DNA, the CDR3 is TGTGCCACCAGCAGAGGTGGGGGGGCCTACAATGAGCAGTTCTTC. The rearrangement links TRBV15 to TRBJ2-1, with 7 bases matching TRBD2. Per the germline V gene, CDR1 is LNHNV and CDR2 is YYDKDF (reference sequence). V shed 1 base and J 2 bases; nucleotides not matched to a gene: 2. CDR3 size: 15 residues. Based on the CDR3 plus reference TRBV15 and TRBJ2-1, the full variable domain is DAMVIQNPRYQVTQFGKPVTLSCSQTLNHNVMYWYQQKSSQAPKLLFHYYDKDFNNEADTPDNFQSRRPNTSFCFLDIRSPGLGDTAMYLCATSRGGGAYNEQFFGPGTRLTVL.

This clone was found once. The rearrangement links TRBV28 to TRBJ2-7; no definite D call. Germline V gives CDR1 MDHEN, CDR2 SYDVKM. This CDR3 is 15 amino acids long. With 7 bases removed from V and 6 bases from J, the gap between germline ends came to 22 bases. CDR3 loop: CASIRVIGYPREQYF. DNA of the CDR3: TGTGCCAGCATCCGCGTAATCGGGTACCCCCGCGAGCAGTACTTC.